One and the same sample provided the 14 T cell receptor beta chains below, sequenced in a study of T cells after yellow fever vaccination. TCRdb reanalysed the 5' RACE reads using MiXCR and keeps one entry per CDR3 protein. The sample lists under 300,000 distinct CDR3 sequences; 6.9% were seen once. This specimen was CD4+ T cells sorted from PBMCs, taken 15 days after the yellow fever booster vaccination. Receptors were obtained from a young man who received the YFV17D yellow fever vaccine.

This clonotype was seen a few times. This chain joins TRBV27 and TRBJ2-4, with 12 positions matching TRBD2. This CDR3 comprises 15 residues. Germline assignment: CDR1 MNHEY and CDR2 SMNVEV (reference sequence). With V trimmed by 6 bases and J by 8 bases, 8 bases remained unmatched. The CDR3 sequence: CASSSGTSGLDIQYF. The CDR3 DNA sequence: TGTGCCAGCAGCTCCGGGACTAGCGGGTTGGACATTCAGTACTTC.

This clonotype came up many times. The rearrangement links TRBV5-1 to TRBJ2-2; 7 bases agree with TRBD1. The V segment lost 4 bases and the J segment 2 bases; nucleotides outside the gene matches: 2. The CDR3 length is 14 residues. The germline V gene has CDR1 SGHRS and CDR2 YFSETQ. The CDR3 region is CASSGTVNTGELFF. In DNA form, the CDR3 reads TGCGCCAGCAGCGGGACAGTTAACACCGGGGAGCTGTTTTTT.

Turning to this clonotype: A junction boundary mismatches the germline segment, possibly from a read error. The CDR3, as DNA: TGTGCCAGCGGCCTCGGACTCTACGATGAGCAGTTCTTC. This gives the protein CASGLGLYDEQFF. V gene TRBV5-5 combines with J gene TRBJ2-1, with D perhaps TRBD2 (5 bases). This CDR3 spans 13 amino acids. Germline V gives CDR1 SGHKS, CDR2 YYEKEE (reference sequence).

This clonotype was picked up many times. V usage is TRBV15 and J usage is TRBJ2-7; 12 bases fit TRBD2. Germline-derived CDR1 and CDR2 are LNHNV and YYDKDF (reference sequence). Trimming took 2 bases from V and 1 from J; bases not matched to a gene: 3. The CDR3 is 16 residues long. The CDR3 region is CATSRTGLAGSYEQYF. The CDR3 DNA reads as TGTGCCACCAGCAGAACGGGACTAGCGGGTTCCTACGAGCAGTACTTC. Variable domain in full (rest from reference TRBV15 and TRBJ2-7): DAMVIQNPRYQVTQFGKPVTLSCSQTLNHNVMYWYQQKSSQAPKLLFHYYDKDFNNEADTPDNFQSRRPNTSFCFLDIRSPGLGDTAMYLCATSRTGLAGSYEQYFGPGTRLTVT.

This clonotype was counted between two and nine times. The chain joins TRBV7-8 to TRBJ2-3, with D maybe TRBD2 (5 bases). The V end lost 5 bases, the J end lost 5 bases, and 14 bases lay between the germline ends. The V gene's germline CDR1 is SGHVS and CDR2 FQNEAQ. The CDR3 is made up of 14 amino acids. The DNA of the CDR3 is TGTGCCAGCAGCCAAACTAGTCCCCAAGATACGCAGTATTTT. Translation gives CASSQTSPQDTQYF.

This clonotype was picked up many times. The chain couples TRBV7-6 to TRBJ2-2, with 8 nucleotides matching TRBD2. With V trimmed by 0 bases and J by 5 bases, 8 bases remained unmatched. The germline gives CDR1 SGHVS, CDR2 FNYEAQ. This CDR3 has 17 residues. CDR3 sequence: CASSLAGVSGITGELFF. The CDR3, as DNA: TGTGCCAGCAGCTTAGCCGGCGTTAGCGGGATAACCGGGGAGCTGTTTTTT.

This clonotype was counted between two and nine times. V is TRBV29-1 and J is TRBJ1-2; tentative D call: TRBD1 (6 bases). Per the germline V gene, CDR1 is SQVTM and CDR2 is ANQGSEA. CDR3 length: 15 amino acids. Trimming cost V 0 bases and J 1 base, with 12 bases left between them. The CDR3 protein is CSVEDRNRVNYGYTF. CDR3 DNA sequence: TGCAGCGTTGAAGATCGAAACAGGGTTAACTATGGCTACACCTTC.

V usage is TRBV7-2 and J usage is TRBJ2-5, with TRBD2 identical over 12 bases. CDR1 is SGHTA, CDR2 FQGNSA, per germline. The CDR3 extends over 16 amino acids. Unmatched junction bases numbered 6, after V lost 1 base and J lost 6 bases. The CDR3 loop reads CASSLGTSGTVKTQYF. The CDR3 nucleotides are TGTGCCAGCAGCTTAGGGACTAGCGGGACGGTTAAGACCCAGTACTTC.

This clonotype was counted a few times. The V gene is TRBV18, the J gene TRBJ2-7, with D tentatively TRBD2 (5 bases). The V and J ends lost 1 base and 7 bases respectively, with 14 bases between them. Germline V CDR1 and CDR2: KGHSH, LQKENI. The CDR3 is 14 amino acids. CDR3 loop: CASSPQVEGGEQYF. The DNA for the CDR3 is TGTGCCAGCTCACCACAGGTCGAGGGCGGAGAGCAGTACTTC. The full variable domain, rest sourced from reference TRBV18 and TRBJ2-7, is NAGVMQNPRHLVRRRGQEARLRCSPMKGHSHVYWYRQLPEEGLKFMVYLQKENIIDESGMPKERFSAEFPKEGPSILRIQQVVRGDSAAYFCASSPQVEGGEQYFGPGTRLTVT.

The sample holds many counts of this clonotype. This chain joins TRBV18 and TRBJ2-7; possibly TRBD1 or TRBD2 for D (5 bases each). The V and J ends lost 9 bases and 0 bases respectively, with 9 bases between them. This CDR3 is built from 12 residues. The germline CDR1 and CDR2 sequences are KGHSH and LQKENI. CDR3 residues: CASPGPSYEQYF. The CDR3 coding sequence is TGTGCCAGTCCGGGACCCTCCTACGAGCAGTACTTC.

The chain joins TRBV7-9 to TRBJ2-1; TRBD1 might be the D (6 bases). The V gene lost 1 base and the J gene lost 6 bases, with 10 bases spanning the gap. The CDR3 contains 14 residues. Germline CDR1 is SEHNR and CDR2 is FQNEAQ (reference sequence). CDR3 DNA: TGTGCCAGCAGCTTAGGGACAGCGCCCAATGAGCAGTTCTTC. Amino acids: CASSLGTAPNEQFF.

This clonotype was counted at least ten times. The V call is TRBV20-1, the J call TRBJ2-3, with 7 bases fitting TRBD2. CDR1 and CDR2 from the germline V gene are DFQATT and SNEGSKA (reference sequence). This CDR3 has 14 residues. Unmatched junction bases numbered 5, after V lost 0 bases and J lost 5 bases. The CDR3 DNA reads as TGCAGTGCTAGAGATCCAGCGGGGAAAGATACGCAGTATTTT. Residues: CSARDPAGKDTQYF.

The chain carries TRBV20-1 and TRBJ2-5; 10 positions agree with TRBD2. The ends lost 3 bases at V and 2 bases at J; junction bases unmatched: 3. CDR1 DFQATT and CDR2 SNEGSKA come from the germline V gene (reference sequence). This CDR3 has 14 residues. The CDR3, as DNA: TGCAGTGCTAGCCCTAGCGGGAGACAAGAGACCCAGTACTTC. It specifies CSASPSGRQETQYF.

CDR3 sequence (DNA): TGCGCCAGCAGCTTGATGCCCTACGAGCAGTACTTC. Translating it yields CASSLMPYEQYF. The rearrangement links TRBV5-1 to TRBJ2-7; D is undetermined. From germline, CDR1 is SGHRS and CDR2 YFSETQ. The CDR3 consists of 12 residues. The ends were cut back, 1 base at V and 2 bases at J, with 4 bases in the middle.